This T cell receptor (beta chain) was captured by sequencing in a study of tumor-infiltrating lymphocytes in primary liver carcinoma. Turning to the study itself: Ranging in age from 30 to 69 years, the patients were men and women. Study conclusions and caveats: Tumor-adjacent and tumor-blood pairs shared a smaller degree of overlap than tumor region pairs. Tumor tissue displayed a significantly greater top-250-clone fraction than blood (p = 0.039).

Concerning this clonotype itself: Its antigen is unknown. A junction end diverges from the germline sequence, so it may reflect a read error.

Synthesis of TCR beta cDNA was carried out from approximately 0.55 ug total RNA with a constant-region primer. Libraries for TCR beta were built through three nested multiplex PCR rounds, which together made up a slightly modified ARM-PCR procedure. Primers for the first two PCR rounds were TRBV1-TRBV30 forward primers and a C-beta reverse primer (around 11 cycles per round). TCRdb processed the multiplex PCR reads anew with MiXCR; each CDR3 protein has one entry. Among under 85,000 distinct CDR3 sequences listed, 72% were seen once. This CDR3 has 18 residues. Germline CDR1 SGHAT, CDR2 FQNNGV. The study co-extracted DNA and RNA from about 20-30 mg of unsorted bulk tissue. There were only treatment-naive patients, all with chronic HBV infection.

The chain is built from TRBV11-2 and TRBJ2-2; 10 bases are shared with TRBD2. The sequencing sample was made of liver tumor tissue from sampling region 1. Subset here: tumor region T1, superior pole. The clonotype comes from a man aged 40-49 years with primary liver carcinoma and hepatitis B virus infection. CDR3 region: CASSLVALAGDVTGELFF. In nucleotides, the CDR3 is TGTGCTAGCAGCTTAGTGGCGCTAGCGGGAGATGTCACCGGGGAGCTGTTTTTT.